This T cell receptor beta chain was identified in a study of CD8 T cells in ankylosing spondylitis. Overall study findings and caveats: Within ankylosing spondylitis blood, a TCR beta motif made up of roughly eight highly homologous variants appeared to be characteristic.

V gave up 6 bases and J gave up 3 bases, with 9 bases separating them. The CDR3 covers 12 residues. CDR1 is MNHEY, CDR2 SVGEGT, per germline. This clonotype has only one observation. Its antigen is not identified. For TCR beta, libraries came from quantitative 5'-RACE with molecular barcodes. TCRdb reanalysed the 5' RACE reads using MiXCR and keeps one entry per CDR3 protein. Of 100,000 to 150,000 distinct CDR3 sequences detected, 15% to 20% appear once; the ten largest clones hold 30% to 35%. The TCR comes from a male donor with ankylosing spondylitis. The rearrangement uses TRBV6-2 or TRBV6-3 and TRBJ2-7; weak D call: TRBD2 (5 bases). Specimen: blood, either unsorted or a sorted T cell fraction (not recorded which). CDR3: CASSPDYYEQYF. CDR3 in DNA: TGTGCCAGCAGCCCCGACTACTACGAGCAGTACTTC.